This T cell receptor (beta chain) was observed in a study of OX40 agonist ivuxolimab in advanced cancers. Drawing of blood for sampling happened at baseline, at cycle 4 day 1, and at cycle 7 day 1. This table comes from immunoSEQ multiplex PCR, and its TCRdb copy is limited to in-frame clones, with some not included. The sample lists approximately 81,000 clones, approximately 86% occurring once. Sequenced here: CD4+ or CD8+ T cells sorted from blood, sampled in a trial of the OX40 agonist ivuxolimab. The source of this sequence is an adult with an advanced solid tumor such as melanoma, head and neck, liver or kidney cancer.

In DNA form, the CDR3 reads TGTGCCAGCAGCTTCGGGGGGACAGATACGCAGTATTTT. Protein product: CASSFGGTDTQYF. V gene TRBV11-2 combines with J gene TRBJ2-3; 7 bases map to TRBD2. The ends lost 3 bases at V and 3 bases at J; junction bases unmatched: 0. Germline CDR1 SGHAT, CDR2 FQNNGV. The length of the CDR3 is 13 residues.